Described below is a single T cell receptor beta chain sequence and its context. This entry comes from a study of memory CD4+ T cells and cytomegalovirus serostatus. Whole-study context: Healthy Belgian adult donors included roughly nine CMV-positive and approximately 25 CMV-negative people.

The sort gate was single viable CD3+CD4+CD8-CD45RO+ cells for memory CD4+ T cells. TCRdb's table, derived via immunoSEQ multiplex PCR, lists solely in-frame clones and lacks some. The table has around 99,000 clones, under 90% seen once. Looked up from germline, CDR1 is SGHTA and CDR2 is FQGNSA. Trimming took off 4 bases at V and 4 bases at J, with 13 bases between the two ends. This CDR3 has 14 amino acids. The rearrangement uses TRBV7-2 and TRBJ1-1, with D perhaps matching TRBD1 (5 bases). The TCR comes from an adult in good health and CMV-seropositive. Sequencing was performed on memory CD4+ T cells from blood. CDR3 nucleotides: TGTGCCAGCAGCTGGCAGGGATGGGGCACTGAAGCTTTCTTT. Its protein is CASSWQGWGTEAFF.